These T cell receptor beta chains were read from a single sample in a study of early T cells in non-severe SARS-CoV-2 infection. TCRdb itself ran the 5' RACE reads through MiXCR, one entry per CDR3 protein. The sample shows 45,000 to 55,000 distinct CDR3 sequences, approximately 6.7% of them seen only once. Sample: whole blood. The receptor source for this set is an adult who was a healthcare worker with PCR-confirmed SARS-CoV-2 infection or an uninfected control (not recorded which). Each CDR3 is given with its conserved first and last residue. A D gene is named only where the DNA matches it firmly. Clone size, where shown, is once, few, many, or a class for clones that have expanded.

d_call	v_call	clone_size	j_call	cdr3_aa	cdr3_nt
TRBD1	TRBV5-1	many	TRBJ1-3	CASRSTGGSGNTIYF	TGCGCCAGCCGATCAACAGGGGGATCTGGAAACACCATATATTTT
NA	TRBV7-2	many	TRBJ1-6	CASSLREGHSPLHF	TGTGCCAGCAGCCTACGGGAGGGCCATTCACCCCTCCACTTT
NA	TRBV13	many	TRBJ1-6	CASSLGGDSPISPLHF	TGTGCCAGCAGCTTAGGTGGCGACTCTCCTATTTCACCCCTCCACTTT
NA	TRBV4-1	few	TRBJ1-2	CASSQDPYYGYTF	TGCGCCAGCAGCCAGGACCCCTACTATGGCTACACCTTC
NA	TRBV3-1	many	TRBJ2-7	CASSQVSYEQYF	TGTGCCAGCAGCCAGGTTTCCTACGAGCAGTACTTC
NA	TRBV11-3	many	TRBJ1-1	CASSSTGHPLEAFF	TGTGCCAGCAGCAGCACGGGACACCCCCTGGAAGCTTTCTTT
NA	TRBV30	NA	TRBJ2-7	CAWSVRGAYEQYF	TGTGCCTGGAGTGTACGGGGAGCCTACGAGCAGTACTTC
NA	TRBV18	many	TRBJ1-6	CASSPNRPNSPLHF	TGTGCCAGCTCACCAAACAGGCCCAATTCACCCCTCCACTTT
NA	TRBV5-1	NA	TRBJ2-3	CASREEESTDTQYF	TGCGCCAGCAGGGAGGAGGAGAGCACAGATACGCAGTATTTT
NA	TRBV19	NA	TRBJ1-5	CASKDSINQPQHF	TGTGCCAGTAAGGACTCTATCAATCAGCCCCAGCATTTT
TRBD2	TRBV7-2	many	TRBJ2-1	CASSSIRLAGLYNEQFF	TGTGCCAGCAGCTCGATTCGACTAGCGGGGCTTTACAATGAGCAGTTCTTC
NA	TRBV7-9	NA	TRBJ2-7	CASSSPRGEQYF	TGTGCCAGCAGCTCCCCGCGGGGAGAGCAGTACTTC
TRBD1	TRBV6-1	NA	TRBJ1-3	CASRARGSGNTIYF	TGTGCCAGCAGGGCCAGGGGGTCTGGAAACACCATATATTTT
NA	TRBV2	NA	TRBJ1-6	CASREQRVFPNSPLHF	TGTGCCAGCAGGGAACAGAGGGTTTTCCCTAATTCACCCCTCCACTTT
NA	TRBV27	few	TRBJ1-3	CASSLTDGNTIYF	TGTGCCAGCAGTTTAACGGATGGGAACACCATATATTTT
TRBD1	TRBV7-3	NA	TRBJ2-5	CASSFGTATRETQYF	TGTGCCAGCAGCTTCGGGACAGCTACTCGGGAGACCCAGTACTTC
NA	TRBV4-3	NA	TRBJ2-3	CASSQVGATADTQYF	TGCGCCAGCAGCCAAGTGGGCGCGACTGCAGATACGCAGTATTTT
NA	TRBV29-1	many	TRBJ2-5	CSVEIETQYF	TGCAGCGTTGAGATCGAGACCCAGTACTTC
NA	TRBV6-2/TRBV6-3	NA	TRBJ2-4	CASSYAGNKNIQYF	TGTGCCAGCAGTTACGCGGGGAACAAAAACATTCAGTACTTC
TRBD1	TRBV20-1	many	TRBJ2-7	CSAASGQENHEQYF	TGCAGTGCTGCCTCGGGACAGGAGAACCACGAGCAGTACTTC
TRBD1	TRBV12-3/TRBV12-4	NA	TRBJ1-5	CASSRTGRSNQPQHF	TGTGCCAGCAGTAGGACAGGGAGGAGCAATCAGCCCCAGCATTTT
NA	TRBV4-3	few	TRBJ1-2	CASSRYELENYGYTF	TGCGCCAGCAGCCGATACGAACTGGAAAACTATGGCTACACCTTC
NA	TRBV20-1	few	TRBJ2-2	CSAKQIEVGELFF	TGCAGTGCTAAACAAATAGAAGTCGGGGAGCTGTTTTTT
NA	TRBV27	few	TRBJ2-3	CASRKGGSTDTQYF	TGTGCCAGCAGGAAAGGAGGTAGCACAGATACGCAGTATTTT
NA	TRBV11-2	few	TRBJ1-2	CASSPHGGARSGYTF	TGTGCCAGCAGCCCCCACGGTGGGGCCAGGAGTGGCTACACCTTC
TRBD1	TRBV20-1	many	TRBJ1-2	CSQFRDRGPYGYTF	TGCAGTCAATTCCGGGACAGGGGGCCCTATGGCTACACCTTC
TRBD1	TRBV6-2/TRBV6-3	few	TRBJ2-1	CASSYGQGGNEQFF	TGTGCCAGCAGTTACGGACAGGGAGGCAATGAGCAGTTCTTC
TRBD2	TRBV4-3	NA	TRBJ2-3	CASSQASGVSDTQYF	TGCGCCAGCAGCCAAGCTAGCGGGGTGTCAGATACGCAGTATTTT
TRBD1	TRBV10-3	few	TRBJ2-2	CAISPGQGRANTGELFF	TGTGCCATCAGCCCGGGACAGGGCAGGGCGAACACCGGGGAGCTGTTTTTT
NA	TRBV7-6	NA	TRBJ2-7	CASSLGAATYEQYF	TGTGCCAGCAGCTTAGGTGCAGCAACCTACGAGCAGTACTTC
NA	TRBV5-8	many	TRBJ1-2	CASSFSPYGYTF	TGTGCCAGCAGCTTTTCCCCCTATGGCTACACCTTC
NA	TRBV28	many	TRBJ2-7	CASSLIQGGFPYEQYF	TGTGCCAGCAGTTTGATTCAGGGGGGTTTCCCCTACGAGCAGTACTTC
TRBD2	TRBV20-1	NA	TRBJ2-7	CSAPSSIAGGTYEQYF	TGCAGTGCCCCCTCCTCGATAGCGGGGGGTACCTACGAGCAGTACTTC
NA	TRBV19	many	TRBJ1-6	CAAGSGNSPLHF	TGTGCCGCCGGTTCGGGGAATTCACCCCTCCACTTT
NA	TRBV6-6	many	TRBJ1-3	CASTADSGNTIYF	TGTGCCAGCACGGCAGACTCTGGAAACACCATATATTTT
TRBD1	TRBV12-3/TRBV12-4	many	TRBJ1-2	CASSTSGTALYGYTF	TGTGCCAGCAGTACTTCCGGGACAGCCTTATATGGCTACACCTTC
NA	TRBV21-1	few	TRBJ1-4	CASSKVVEGISTNEKLFF	TGTGCCAGCAGCAAAGTTGTAGAAGGGATTTCAACTAATGAAAAACTGTTTTTT
NA	TRBV28	NA	TRBJ2-1	CASSPQSGPYNEQFF	TGTGCCAGCAGCCCTCAGTCCGGGCCCTACAATGAGCAGTTCTTC
NA	TRBV11-2	few	TRBJ2-2	CASSSIAGTGELFF	TGTGCCAGCAGCTCAATCGCCGGCACCGGGGAGCTGTTTTTT
NA	TRBV15	many	TRBJ1-1	CATSPGMNTEAFF	TGTGCCACCAGCCCAGGTATGAACACTGAAGCTTTCTTT